A single sample gave rise to the 21 T cell receptor beta chains below, sequenced in a study of blood T cells in healthy people across ages (dated by TCRdb to the mid-2010s). Library creation used 5' RACE. Reads for this sample came from an Illumina HiSeq 2500. A second PCR of about 6 to 12 cycles was performed with a sample-barcoded 5' primer and a J-beta primer mix. The raw public data were reprocessed by TCRdb itself: fastp quality trimming at Q25, MiXCR clonotype calling, in-frame beta chains only. Rows are combined by CDR3 protein, so each entry shows the most common genes and DNA. Present in this sample are approximately 400,000 distinct CDR3 sequences, approximately 52% of which were seen just once. 45% to 60% of the sample is held by the ten biggest clonotypes. The sample consisted of blood. The receptor set was obtained from a man aged 60-69 years in good health.

The chain's CDR3 is CASRSRVSTDTQYF. CDR3 sequence (DNA): TGCGCCAGCAGATCTCGGGTTAGCACAGATACGCAGTATTTT. This sequence joins TRBV5-1 and TRBJ2-3; D unresolved. Trimming shortened V by 5 bases and J by 0 bases, and 10 bases separated the two germline ends. The CDR3 runs 14 residues. Per the germline V gene, CDR1 is SGHRS and CDR2 is YFSETQ. The whole variable domain, remainder taken from reference TRBV5-1 and TRBJ2-3, is KAGVTQTPRYLIKTRGQQVTLSCSPISGHRSVSWYQQTPGQGLQFLFEYFSETQRNKGNFPGRFSGRQFSNSRSEMNVSTLELGDSALYLCASRSRVSTDTQYFGPGTRLTVL.

The chain combines TRBV2 with TRBJ2-3; 15 nucleotides agree with TRBD2. The length of the CDR3 is 17 residues. Germline V CDR1 and CDR2: SNHLY, FYNNEI. With 4 bases clipped from V and 4 bases from J, the junction kept 6 bases outside the gene matches. CDR3 DNA: TGTGCCAGCAGTGCGGGACTAGCGGGAGGAGAGTCAGATACGCAGTATTTT. Its protein is CASSAGLAGGESDTQYF.

Concerning this clonotype: A much larger clone sits a single nucleotide away, making a read error possible. This chain uses TRBV7-6 with TRBJ2-1, with a tentative D call TRBD2 (6 bases). Germline values: CDR1 SGHVS, CDR2 FNYEAQ. The CDR3 loop spans 13 amino acids. The V and J ends lost 8 bases and 13 bases respectively, with 21 bases between them. The CDR3 sequence is CASGQSGGGTQFF. In nucleotides, the CDR3 is TGTGCCAGCGGGCAGTCGGGTGGGGGGACCCAGTTCTTC. Using reference TRBV7-6 and TRBJ2-1 for the parts outside the CDR3, the full variable domain is GAGVSQSPRYKVTKRGQDVALRCDPISGHVSLYWYRQALGQGPEFLTYFNYEAQQDKSGLPNDRFSAERPEGSISTLTIQRTEQRDSAMYRCASGQSGGGTQFFGPGTRLTVL.

This clonotype appeared a few times. The chain is built from TRBV27 and TRBJ2-7; D not certain. Trimming left V 10 bases short and J 2 bases short, with 15 bases between. The CDR3 spans 13 residues. From germline, CDR1 is MNHEY and CDR2 SMNVEV (reference sequence). The CDR3 DNA reads as TGTGCCACCTCGGACGGCCCTCCCTACGAGCAGTACTTC. Translation gives CATSDGPPYEQYF.

The chain couples TRBV6-1 to TRBJ2-7; D remains unclear. V was cut by 3 bases and J by 6 bases, with 6 bases left in between. The length of the CDR3 is 11 residues. From germline, CDR1 is MNHNS and CDR2 SASEGT. CDR3 sequence (DNA): TGTGCCAGCAGTGATACCCGCGAGCAGTACTTC. Protein: CASSDTREQYF.

The chain employs TRBV6-6 and TRBJ2-1; 16 positions agree with TRBD2. J gave up 6 bases and V 6 bases, and 5 bases lay outside the gene matches. Germline-derived CDR1 and CDR2 are MNHNY and SVGAGI (reference sequence). CDR3 size: 16 residues. This chain's CDR3 is CASSIGTSGRGNEQFF. CDR3 DNA sequence: TGTGCCAGCAGCATCGGGACTAGCGGGAGGGGCAATGAGCAGTTCTTC.

The chain uses TRBV6-6 and TRBJ2-4, with D maybe TRBD2 (5 bases). The J call is uncertain, as TRBJ2-7 better fits the DNA end. The germline CDR1 and CDR2 sequences are MNHNY and SVGAGI (reference sequence). This CDR3 contains 12 residues. The DNA of the CDR3 is TGTGCCAGCAGCCCAGTAGCGTACGAGCAGTACTTC. It specifies CASSPVAYEQYF.

This clonotype was seen many times. This rearrangement joins TRBV4-1 to TRBJ2-3; 8 bases are a match to TRBD2. V was clipped by 0 bases and J by 8 bases; unmatched bases: 7. Germline values: CDR1 MGHRA, CDR2 YSYEKL. The CDR3 is 15 amino acids. CDR3 sequence reads: CASSQDLALAGTQYF. CDR3 coding DNA: TGCGCCAGCAGCCAAGACCTAGCCCTAGCGGGTACGCAGTATTTT.

This clonotype was counted ten times or more. The V and J genes are TRBV12-3 or TRBV12-4 and TRBJ1-6; 9 nucleotides agree with TRBD1. This CDR3 has 15 amino acids. V gave up 6 bases and J gave up 7 bases; unmatched junction bases: 7. The CDR3 protein is CASRAGTGWNSPLHF. CDR3 nucleotides: TGTGCCAGCAGAGCCGGGACAGGGTGGAATTCACCCCTCCACTTT.

The sample holds a few counts of this clonotype. This chain connects TRBV20-1 to TRBJ2-6; 7 bases fit TRBD1. Germline V gene sequence: CDR1 DFQATT, CDR2 SNEGSKA (reference sequence). With V trimmed by 6 bases and J by 0 bases, 5 bases remained unmatched. This CDR3 region has 15 residues. The CDR3 spells CSAHRGASGANVLTF. The CDR3 DNA reads TGCAGTGCCCACAGGGGAGCCTCTGGGGCCAACGTCCTGACTTTC.

This clonotype was detected only a few times. The chain has TRBV14 and TRBJ2-1; 8 bases match TRBD2. The germline CDR1 and CDR2 sequences are SGHDN and FVKESK. CDR3 length: 16 residues. V dropped 4 bases and J dropped 1; count of bases not matched to a gene: 6. The CDR3 DNA follows: TGTGCCAGCAGCCGTCACAGCGGGAGTTCCTACAATGAGCAGTTCTTC. Amino acids: CASSRHSGSSYNEQFF. Filled out from reference TRBV14 and TRBJ2-1, the complete variable domain reads EAGVTQFPSHSVIEKGQTVTLRCDPISGHDNLYWYRRVMGKEIKFLLHFVKESKQDESGMPNNRFLAERTGGTYSTLKVQPAELEDSGVYFCASSRHSGSSYNEQFFGPGTRLTVL.

CDR3 amino acids: CASSTVLSTEAFF. In DNA form, the CDR3 reads TGCGCCAGCAGCACAGTCCTGAGCACTGAAGCTTTCTTT. V and J are TRBV5-1 and TRBJ1-1, with D unresolved. In germline, CDR1 is SGHRS, CDR2 YFSETQ. CDR3 length: 13 amino acids. The V gene lost 4 bases and the J gene lost 4 bases, with 11 bases spanning the gap. The full variable domain, completed using reference TRBV5-1 and TRBJ1-1, is KAGVTQTPRYLIKTRGQQVTLSCSPISGHRSVSWYQQTPGQGLQFLFEYFSETQRNKGNFPGRFSGRQFSNSRSEMNVSTLELGDSALYLCASSTVLSTEAFFGQGTRLTVV.

The rearrangement links TRBV7-2 to TRBJ2-5; 10 bases match TRBD1. Germline V gives CDR1 SGHTA, CDR2 FQGNSA. With 5 bases clipped from V and 5 bases from J, the junction kept 5 bases outside the gene matches. The CDR3 contains 14 residues. CDR3 nucleotides: TGTGCCAGCAGCCCCAGGACAGGGGGGGAGACCCAGTACTTC. Residues: CASSPRTGGETQYF. The full variable domain, with the rest looked up from reference TRBV7-2 and TRBJ2-5, is GAGVSQSPSNKVTEKGKDVELRCDPISGHTALYWYRQSLGQGLEFLIYFQGNSAPDKSGLPSDRFSAERTGGSVSTLTIQRTQQEDSAVYLCASSPRTGGETQYFGPGTRLLVL.

This chain joins TRBV20-1 and TRBJ2-3; D unresolved. V lost 2 bases to trimming and J lost 5 bases, with 5 bases between them. The CDR3 sequence is 11 residues long. CDR1 and CDR2 (germline): DFQATT, SNEGSKA (reference sequence). The chain's CDR3 is CSARLIDTQYF. CDR3 bases: TGCAGTGCTAGACTTATAGATACGCAGTATTTT.

The CDR3 nucleotides are TGTGCCAGCAGCCGAGGGACCTCGAGGCAGTACTTC. Its protein product is CASSRGTSRQYF. The chain has TRBV3-1 and TRBJ2-7; D may be TRBD1 or TRBD2 (5 bases each). The CDR3 sequence is 12 residues long. CDR1 is LGHDT and CDR2 is YNNKEL in the germline V gene (reference sequence). The V end lost 4 bases, the J end lost 9 bases, and 13 bases lay between the germline ends.

This clonotype was observed a handful of times. This CDR3 is CSATGISDTQYF. CDR3 DNA: TGCAGTGCTACAGGGATTTCAGATACGCAGTATTTT. This chain joins TRBV20-1 and TRBJ2-3; weak D call: TRBD1 (5 bases). Trimming stripped 4 bases from V and 4 bases from J, with 9 bases between. The CDR3 runs to 12 residues. The germline V gene has CDR1 DFQATT and CDR2 SNEGSKA (reference sequence).

The rearrangement uses TRBV7-9 and TRBJ2-1, with D unresolved. Germline V gene lookup returns CDR1 SEHNR and CDR2 FQNEAQ (reference sequence). CDR3 size: 14 residues. Trimming stripped 5 bases from V and 4 bases from J, with 12 bases between. This CDR3 reads CASSPTDQYNEQFF. The CDR3, as DNA: TGTGCCAGCAGCCCGACTGACCAGTACAATGAGCAGTTCTTC. The full variable domain, in which reference TRBV7-9 and TRBJ2-1 provide the parts outside the CDR3, is DTGVSQNPRHKITKRGQNVTFRCDPISEHNRLYWYRQTLGQGPEFLTYFQNEAQLEKSRLLSDRFSAERPKGSFSTLEIQRTEQGDSAMYLCASSPTDQYNEQFFGPGTRLTVL.

This clonotype was observed a handful of times. This rearrangement joins TRBV5-4 to TRBJ2-6; D is unclear. The V gene lost 4 bases and the J gene lost 2 bases, with 13 bases spanning the gap. The CDR3 runs to 16 residues. CDR1 and CDR2 from the germline V gene are SGHNT and YYREEE (reference sequence). The CDR3 nucleotides read TGTGCCAGCAGCCCCGGACGGGTGACTGGGGCCAACGTCCTGACTTTC. Protein sequence: CASSPGRVTGANVLTF.

J is TRBJ2-1 and V is TRBV3-1, with D tentatively TRBD2 (5 bases). Trimming stripped 3 bases from V and 12 bases from J, with 12 bases between. This CDR3 has 12 residues. Germline CDR1 is LGHDT and CDR2 is YNNKEL (reference sequence). The CDR3 reads CASSHLPGGQFF. The CDR3 nucleotides read TGTGCCAGCAGCCATCTCCCCGGAGGGCAGTTCTTC.

This clonotype was picked up one time. The chain has TRBV6-2 or TRBV6-3 and TRBJ1-4; D perhaps matches TRBD1 (6 bases). The CDR3 runs 13 residues. The V end lost 10 bases, the J end lost 8 bases, and 17 bases lay between the germline ends. CDR1 is MNHEY and CDR2 is SVGEGT in the germline V gene. The CDR3 region is CATEPGHREKLFF. The CDR3 bases are TGTGCCACCGAACCGGGACACCGGGAAAAACTGTTTTTT.

This clonotype was seen more than once but under ten times. J is TRBJ2-7 and V is TRBV7-2; TRBD1 agrees at 8 bases. In germline, CDR1 is SGHTA, CDR2 FQGNSA. There are 14 residues in the CDR3. The junction had 10 bases not matched to a gene; V was cut back by 7 bases and J by 5 bases. CDR3 bases: TGTGCCAGCACCACCGCAGGGGGCAAAAACGAGCAGTACTTC. Protein: CASTTAGGKNEQYF.